The rows below give T cell receptor beta chains drawn from one sample of a study of T cell responses to AZD1222 COVID-19 vaccine. Sequenced by immunoSEQ multiplex PCR; TCRdb stores in-frame clones only, minus some. The sample holds over 150,000 clones, 90% to 95% seen once. Here the sequenced sample was peripheral blood, taken 28 days after the second AZD1222 dose. Receptors were obtained from an adult who received the AZD1222 COVID-19 vaccine. Both conserved end residues are part of each CDR3. The order of the fields is clone size, D gene, V gene, J gene, CDR3 DNA, CDR3 protein. D genes are given only for firm matches. Some rows have no size entry. The others give once, few or many, or a class for an expanded clone.

clone size: .
D gene: .
V gene: TRBV11-2
J gene: TRBJ1-6
CDR3 DNA: TGTGCCAGCAGCTTAGAGGCCTATAATTCACCCCTCCACTTT
CDR3 protein: CASSLEAYNSPLHF

clone size: .
D gene: .
V gene: TRBV7-9
J gene: TRBJ2-1
CDR3 DNA: TGTGCCAGCAGCTTAACTAGTCTCAATGAGCAGTTCTTC
CDR3 protein: CASSLTSLNEQFF

clone size: .
D gene: .
V gene: TRBV7-6
J gene: TRBJ1-3
CDR3 DNA: TGTGCCAGCAGAGGTGGAAACACCATATATTTT
CDR3 protein: CASRGGNTIYF

clone size: .
D gene: TRBD1
V gene: TRBV19
J gene: TRBJ2-6
CDR3 DNA: TGTGCCAGTAGTAGTAGGACAGGGAACAAAGTACCCTCTGGGGCCAACGTCCTGACTTTC
CDR3 protein: CASSSRTGNKVPSGANVLTF

clone size: once
D gene: TRBD1
V gene: TRBV28
J gene: TRBJ1-4
CDR3 DNA: TGTGCCAGCAGTCCCTGGGACAGGGCGCCAACTAATGAAAAACTGTTTTTT
CDR3 protein: CASSPWDRAPTNEKLFF

clone size: once
D gene: .
V gene: TRBV15
J gene: TRBJ1-1
CDR3 DNA: TGTGCCACCAGCAGAGATACGGGACACTCTGAAGCTTTCTTT
CDR3 protein: CATSRDTGHSEAFF

clone size: .
D gene: .
V gene: TRBV11-2
J gene: TRBJ2-3
CDR3 DNA: TGTGCCAGCTCCCAAGTAGGGACAGATACGCAGTATTTT
CDR3 protein: CASSQVGTDTQYF

clone size: .
D gene: .
V gene: TRBV5-5
J gene: TRBJ1-5
CDR3 DNA: TGTGCCAGCAGCTTGAAAGGAAATCAGCCCCAGCATTTT
CDR3 protein: CASSLKGNQPQHF

clone size: once
D gene: .
V gene: TRBV5-1
J gene: TRBJ2-3
CDR3 DNA: TGCGCCAGCAGCCGTGCGAAAAGCACAGATACGCAGTATTTT
CDR3 protein: CASSRAKSTDTQYF

clone size: .
D gene: .
V gene: TRBV15
J gene: TRBJ2-2
CDR3 DNA: TGTGCCACCAGCACAGGGAAGAACACCGGGGAGCTGTTTTTT
CDR3 protein: CATSTGKNTGELFF

clone size: .
D gene: .
V gene: TRBV6-5
J gene: TRBJ1-4
CDR3 DNA: TGTGCCAGCAGAGTACAGGGATATGAAAAACTGTTTTTT
CDR3 protein: CASRVQGYEKLFF

clone size: few
D gene: TRBD2
V gene: TRBV24-1
J gene: TRBJ2-7
CDR3 DNA: TGTGCCACCAGTGATTCTGGGACTAGCGGGAGAAAGAGTATCCCCTACGAGCAGTACTTC
CDR3 protein: CATSDSGTSGRKSIPYEQYF

clone size: .
D gene: .
V gene: TRBV19
J gene: TRBJ1-1
CDR3 DNA: TGTGCCAGTAATTTCGGGACACCGAACACTGAAGCTTTCTTT
CDR3 protein: CASNFGTPNTEAFF

clone size: once
D gene: .
V gene: TRBV11-1
J gene: TRBJ1-2
CDR3 DNA: TGTGCCAGCAGCCCCCAGCCTGTGGACTATGGCTACACCTTC
CDR3 protein: CASSPQPVDYGYTF

clone size: .
D gene: .
V gene: TRBV6-5
J gene: TRBJ2-7
CDR3 DNA: TGTGCCAGCAGTTACTCGATTCGGGAATCAGGCTACGAGCAGTACTTC
CDR3 protein: CASSYSIRESGYEQYF

clone size: .
D gene: .
V gene: TRBV9
J gene: TRBJ1-2
CDR3 DNA: TGTGCCAGCAGCGTAGCAGACTGGAGCCTATATGGCTACACCTTC
CDR3 protein: CASSVADWSLYGYTF

clone size: .
D gene: TRBD1
V gene: TRBV27
J gene: TRBJ2-3
CDR3 DNA: TGTGCCAGCAGTATACAGGGGTTCACAGATACGCAGTATTTT
CDR3 protein: CASSIQGFTDTQYF

clone size: .
D gene: .
V gene: TRBV4-3
J gene: TRBJ1-5
CDR3 DNA: TGCGCCAGCAGCCAAGACGGTGGGGGGTCTAGCAATCAGCCCCAGCATTTT
CDR3 protein: CASSQDGGGSSNQPQHF

clone size: .
D gene: .
V gene: TRBV6-1
J gene: TRBJ1-2
CDR3 DNA: TGTGCCAGCAGTGAAGCGGGAGACAGGCAGGGGTATGGCTACACCTTC
CDR3 protein: CASSEAGDRQGYGYTF

clone size: .
D gene: TRBD1
V gene: TRBV19
J gene: TRBJ1-2
CDR3 DNA: TGTGCCAGTAGTATTCGCCCGGGACAGGGTAACTATGGCTACACCTTC
CDR3 protein: CASSIRPGQGNYGYTF

clone size: .
D gene: TRBD1
V gene: TRBV2
J gene: TRBJ1-1
CDR3 DNA: TGTGCCAGCAGTGGACAGGGGGCGAACACTGAAGCTTTCTTT
CDR3 protein: CASSGQGANTEAFF

clone size: .
D gene: .
V gene: TRBV27
J gene: TRBJ1-5
CDR3 DNA: TGTGCCAGCAGTTTTGAGGTGACCCAGCCCCAGCATTTT
CDR3 protein: CASSFEVTQPQHF

clone size: .
D gene: TRBD1
V gene: TRBV2
J gene: TRBJ1-3
CDR3 DNA: TGTGCCAGCAGAAACCGGGACAGTGGAAACACCATATATTTT
CDR3 protein: CASRNRDSGNTIYF

clone size: .
D gene: .
V gene: TRBV6-5
J gene: TRBJ1-2
CDR3 DNA: TGTGCCAGCAGTTACTCGACAGACTATGGCTACACCTTC
CDR3 protein: CASSYSTDYGYTF

clone size: .
D gene: .
V gene: TRBV9
J gene: TRBJ1-2
CDR3 DNA: TGTGCCAGCAGCCCCCAGTGGGGGACGCACTATGGCTACACCTTC
CDR3 protein: CASSPQWGTHYGYTF

clone size: once
D gene: .
V gene: TRBV12-5
J gene: TRBJ1-4
CDR3 DNA: TGTGCTAGTGGGCAGGGAACCGATAGAGAAAAACTGTTTTTT
CDR3 protein: CASGQGTDREKLFF

clone size: .
D gene: .
V gene: TRBV29-1
J gene: TRBJ2-7
CDR3 DNA: TGCAGCGTTGAACAGGGAGTTCCCTACGAGCAGTACTTC
CDR3 protein: CSVEQGVPYEQYF

clone size: .
D gene: TRBD1
V gene: TRBV3-1/TRBV3-2
J gene: TRBJ1-1
CDR3 DNA: TGTGCCAGCAGCCCAGGTAGGGGACAGGGGTTAATGAACACTGAAGCTTTCTTT
CDR3 protein: CASSPGRGQGLMNTEAFF

clone size: .
D gene: .
V gene: TRBV9
J gene: TRBJ2-1
CDR3 DNA: TGTGCCAGCAGCCCAGGGTTCCGCTCGCTATACAATGAGCAGTTCTTC
CDR3 protein: CASSPGFRSLYNEQFF

clone size: .
D gene: .
V gene: TRBV5-8
J gene: TRBJ1-3
CDR3 DNA: TGTGCCAGCAGGACTTCGGGGTCTGGAAACACCATATATTTT
CDR3 protein: CASRTSGSGNTIYF

clone size: .
D gene: .
V gene: TRBV7-9
J gene: TRBJ1-2
CDR3 DNA: TGTGCCAGCAGCTGGGCCTATGGCTACACCTTC
CDR3 protein: CASSWAYGYTF

clone size: .
D gene: .
V gene: TRBV4-3
J gene: TRBJ2-3
CDR3 DNA: TGCGCCAGCAGCCAAGAAACCCGCGATACGCAGTATTTT
CDR3 protein: CASSQETRDTQYF

clone size: .
D gene: .
V gene: TRBV11-2
J gene: TRBJ2-1
CDR3 DNA: TGTGCCAGCAGCTTAGTCGGCGCCTACAATGAGCAGTTCTTC
CDR3 protein: CASSLVGAYNEQFF

clone size: .
D gene: .
V gene: TRBV9
J gene: TRBJ1-1
CDR3 DNA: TGTGCCAGCAGCGCTCTCTCGAACACTGAAGCTTTCTTT
CDR3 protein: CASSALSNTEAFF

clone size: .
D gene: .
V gene: TRBV7-9
J gene: TRBJ2-7
CDR3 DNA: TGTGCCAGCAGCTCAGGGAATAAAGACTACGAGCAGTACTTC
CDR3 protein: CASSSGNKDYEQYF

clone size: .
D gene: TRBD2
V gene: TRBV7-9
J gene: TRBJ2-2
CDR3 DNA: TGTGCCAGCAGCTTAAGGCGGGAGGGCCAAGCCGGGGAGCTGTTTTTT
CDR3 protein: CASSLRREGQAGELFF

clone size: .
D gene: .
V gene: TRBV6-1
J gene: TRBJ1-1
CDR3 DNA: TGTGCCAGCAGTGAACTGGGTCAAAGGACTGAAGCTTTCTTT
CDR3 protein: CASSELGQRTEAFF

clone size: .
D gene: .
V gene: TRBV6-5
J gene: TRBJ1-1
CDR3 DNA: TGTGCCAGCAGCTCGGAATTGAACACTGAAGCTTTCTTT
CDR3 protein: CASSSELNTEAFF

clone size: .
D gene: .
V gene: TRBV10-3
J gene: TRBJ1-1
CDR3 DNA: TGTGCCATCAGTGACCACGCTTCATCAGGGAACACTGAAGCTTTCTTT
CDR3 protein: CAISDHASSGNTEAFF

clone size: .
D gene: TRBD1
V gene: TRBV18
J gene: TRBJ1-6
CDR3 DNA: TGTGCCAGCTCACTACGGGACAGCAATTCACCCCTCCACTTT
CDR3 protein: CASSLRDSNSPLHF

clone size: .
D gene: TRBD1
V gene: TRBV5-4
J gene: TRBJ1-4
CDR3 DNA: TGTGCCAGCAGCTTGGGTGGACAGGGTAATGAAAAACTGTTTTTT
CDR3 protein: CASSLGGQGNEKLFF

clone size: .
D gene: TRBD2
V gene: TRBV7-9
J gene: TRBJ2-7
CDR3 DNA: TGTGCCAGCAGCCCACACCCCACCAAGGGACTAGTTTCCTACGAGCAGTACTTC
CDR3 protein: CASSPHPTKGLVSYEQYF

clone size: .
D gene: TRBD1
V gene: TRBV7-8
J gene: TRBJ1-3
CDR3 DNA: TGTGCCAGCAGCTTAGTAAGGGACAGGGGGAACACTGGAAACACCATATATTTT
CDR3 protein: CASSLVRDRGNTGNTIYF

clone size: .
D gene: .
V gene: TRBV6-2/TRBV6-3
J gene: TRBJ1-5
CDR3 DNA: TGTGCCAGCAGTTACGCCCTCAGGGGCAATCAGCCCCAGCATTTT
CDR3 protein: CASSYALRGNQPQHF

clone size: .
D gene: .
V gene: TRBV18
J gene: TRBJ1-2
CDR3 DNA: TGTGCCAGCTCACCACTAGGGAGGGAAGCGGAGGGCTACACCTTC
CDR3 protein: CASSPLGREAEGYTF

clone size: .
D gene: .
V gene: TRBV6-6
J gene: TRBJ1-1
CDR3 DNA: TGTGCCAGCCGAGGAGCGTGGGGAACTGAAGCTTTCTTT
CDR3 protein: CASRGAWGTEAFF

clone size: once
D gene: TRBD1
V gene: TRBV28
J gene: TRBJ2-3
CDR3 DNA: TGTGCCAGCAGTCCCGGACAGGGAACAGATACGCAGTATTTT
CDR3 protein: CASSPGQGTDTQYF

clone size: .
D gene: TRBD2
V gene: TRBV28
J gene: TRBJ2-7
CDR3 DNA: TGTGCCACGAGGGCGGGAGGGTACGAGCAGTACTTC
CDR3 protein: CATRAGGYEQYF

clone size: .
D gene: TRBD2
V gene: TRBV7-9
J gene: TRBJ2-2
CDR3 DNA: TGTGCCAGCAGCTTGGGTAGCGGGGAGAACACCGGGGAGCTGTTTTTT
CDR3 protein: CASSLGSGENTGELFF

clone size: .
D gene: .
V gene: TRBV7-2
J gene: TRBJ1-5
CDR3 DNA: TGTGCCAGCAGCTTAGGACAGAACAATCAGCCCCAGCATTTT
CDR3 protein: CASSLGQNNQPQHF

clone size: few
D gene: .
V gene: TRBV28
J gene: TRBJ1-4
CDR3 DNA: TGTGCCAGCACCCCCCCACAGAATGAAAAACTGTTTTTT
CDR3 protein: CASTPPQNEKLFF

clone size: .
D gene: .
V gene: TRBV7-2
J gene: TRBJ1-2
CDR3 DNA: TGTGCCAGCAGCCGCCGGTCCGGGACCCCCGCCGGCTATGGCTACACCTTC
CDR3 protein: CASSRRSGTPAGYGYTF

clone size: .
D gene: .
V gene: TRBV5-1
J gene: TRBJ2-3
CDR3 DNA: TGCGCCAGCAGCTTGGGAGATACGCAGTATTTT
CDR3 protein: CASSLGDTQYF

clone size: .
D gene: TRBD1
V gene: TRBV5-1
J gene: TRBJ2-1
CDR3 DNA: TGCGCCAGCAGCTTGGCCGGGACAGGGGGCTACAATGAGCAGTTCTTC
CDR3 protein: CASSLAGTGGYNEQFF

clone size: few
D gene: .
V gene: TRBV7-9
J gene: TRBJ1-1
CDR3 DNA: TGTGCCAGCAGCTTGGGCGGGGCCTTCACTGAAGCTTTCTTT
CDR3 protein: CASSLGGAFTEAFF

clone size: .
D gene: TRBD1
V gene: TRBV6-5
J gene: TRBJ1-2
CDR3 DNA: TGTGCCAGCAGACTTGGGACAGGTCGCGCCTATGGCTACACCTTC
CDR3 protein: CASRLGTGRAYGYTF

clone size: once
D gene: .
V gene: TRBV7-3
J gene: TRBJ2-3
CDR3 DNA: TGTGCCAGCAGCTCTAGGGGGGATACGCAGTATTTT
CDR3 protein: CASSSRGDTQYF

clone size: .
D gene: .
V gene: TRBV9
J gene: TRBJ2-5
CDR3 DNA: TGTGCCAGCAGCGGTGGACTATCCGGGGAGACCCAGTACTTC
CDR3 protein: CASSGGLSGETQYF

clone size: .
D gene: .
V gene: TRBV23-1
J gene: TRBJ2-1
CDR3 DNA: TGCGCCAGCAATCGCCCCGGGACAACCCCTAATGAGCAGTTCTTC
CDR3 protein: CASNRPGTTPNEQFF